The T cell receptor (beta chain) under discussion was sequenced for a study of cytomegalovirus exposure and HLA in healthy donors. Findings of the study overall: Three chains linked to CMV were shown in vitro to be specific for CMV antigens. Later analysis associated a missense DCLRE1C variant with TCR beta V- and J-gene trimming.

PCR primers comprised 60 Vbeta and 13 Jbeta primers. Sequenced by immunoSEQ multiplex PCR; TCRdb stores in-frame clones only, minus some. The profile covers around 36,000 clones, with roughly 76% appearing a single time and 7.5% to 10% taken by the ten largest. CDR1 LGHNT and CDR2 FRNRAP come from the germline V gene. The V end was cut by 4 bases, the J end by 4 bases, with 14 bases between. This CDR3 region has 15 residues. Of note for this clone: Its specificity is not known.

V gene TRBV12-5 combines with J gene TRBJ1-3; D gene uncertain. The source of this sequence is a woman in her thirties or forties in good health and CMV-seronegative. The material sequenced was PBMCs. The CDR3 DNA sequence: TGTGCTAGTGGTTCCCACCGGGAGGTCGGAAACACCATATATTTT. This sequence encodes CASGSHREVGNTIYF.